Below, one T cell receptor beta chain is given with its context. This entry is derived from a study of T cells expressing NK-cell markers. Using the 5' RACE reads, TCRdb records one entry per CDR3 protein without DNA. Reported are over 150,000 distinct CDR3 sequences; the ten largest clones contain 37%. The V gene's germline CDR1 is KGHDR and CDR2 SFDVKD. The CDR3 is made up of 16 amino acids. Sequenced sample: blood T cells: a sorted CD56 or NKG2C T cell subset, CD4+ or CD8+ T cells, or bulk PBMC T cells (not recorded which). The rearrangement uses TRBV24-1 and TRBJ2-5; the TRBD1 assignment by TCRdb is unverifiable without DNA. The receptor was derived from a woman in her 50s in good health. CDR3 in amino acids: CATSDLAGGDRETQYF.